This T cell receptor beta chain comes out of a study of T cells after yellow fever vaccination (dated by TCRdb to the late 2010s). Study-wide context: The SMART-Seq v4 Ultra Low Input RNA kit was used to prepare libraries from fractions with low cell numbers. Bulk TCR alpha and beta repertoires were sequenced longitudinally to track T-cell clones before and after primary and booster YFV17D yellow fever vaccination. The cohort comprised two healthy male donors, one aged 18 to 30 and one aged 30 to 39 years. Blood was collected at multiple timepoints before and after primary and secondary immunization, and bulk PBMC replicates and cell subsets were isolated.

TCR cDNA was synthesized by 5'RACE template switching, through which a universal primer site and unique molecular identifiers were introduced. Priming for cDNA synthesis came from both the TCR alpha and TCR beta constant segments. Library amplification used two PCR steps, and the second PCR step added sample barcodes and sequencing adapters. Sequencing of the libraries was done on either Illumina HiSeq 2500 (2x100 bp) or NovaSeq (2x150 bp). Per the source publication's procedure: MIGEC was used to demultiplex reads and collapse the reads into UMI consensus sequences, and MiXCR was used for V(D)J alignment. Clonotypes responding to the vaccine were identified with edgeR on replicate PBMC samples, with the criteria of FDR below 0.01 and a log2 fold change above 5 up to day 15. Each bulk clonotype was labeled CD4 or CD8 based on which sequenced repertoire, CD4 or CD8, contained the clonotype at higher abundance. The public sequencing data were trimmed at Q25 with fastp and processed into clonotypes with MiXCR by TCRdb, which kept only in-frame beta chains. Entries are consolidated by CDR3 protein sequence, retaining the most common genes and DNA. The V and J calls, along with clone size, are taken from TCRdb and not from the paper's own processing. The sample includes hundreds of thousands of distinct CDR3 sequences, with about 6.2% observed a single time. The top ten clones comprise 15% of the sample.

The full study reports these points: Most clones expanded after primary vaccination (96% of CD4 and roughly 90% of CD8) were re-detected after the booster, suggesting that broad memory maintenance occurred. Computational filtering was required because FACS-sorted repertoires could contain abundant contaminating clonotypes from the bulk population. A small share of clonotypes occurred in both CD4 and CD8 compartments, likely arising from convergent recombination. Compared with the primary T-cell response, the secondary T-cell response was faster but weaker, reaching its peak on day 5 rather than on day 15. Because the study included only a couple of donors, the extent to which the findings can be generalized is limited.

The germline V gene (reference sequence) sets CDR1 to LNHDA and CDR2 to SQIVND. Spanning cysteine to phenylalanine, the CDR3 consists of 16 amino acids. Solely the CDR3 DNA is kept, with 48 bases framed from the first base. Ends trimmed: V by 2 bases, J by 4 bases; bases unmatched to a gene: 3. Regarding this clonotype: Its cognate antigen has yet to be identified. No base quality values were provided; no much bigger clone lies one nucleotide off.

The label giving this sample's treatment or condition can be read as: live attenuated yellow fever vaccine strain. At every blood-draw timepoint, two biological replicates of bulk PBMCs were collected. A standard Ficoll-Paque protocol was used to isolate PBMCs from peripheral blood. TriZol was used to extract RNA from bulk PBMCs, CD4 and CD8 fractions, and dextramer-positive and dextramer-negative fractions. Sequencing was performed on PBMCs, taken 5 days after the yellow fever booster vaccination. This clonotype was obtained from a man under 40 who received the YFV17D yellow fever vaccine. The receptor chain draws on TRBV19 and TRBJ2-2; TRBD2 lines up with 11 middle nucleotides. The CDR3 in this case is CASSIPLAGGTGELFF. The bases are TGTGCCAGTAGTATACCTCTAGCGGGAGGCACCGGGGAGCTGTTTTTT.